This note documents a single T cell receptor beta chain sequence. The clone's antigen remains unknown. Per-base qualities were not stored, and no clone one base away is much larger. These data originate in a study of shared clonotypes between healthy human individuals (dated by TCRdb to 2018 to 2021). Regarding the complete study: A couple of women and a few men aged 18 to 49 years were included in the cohort. Different laboratories and diverse techniques were used to prepare libraries and sequence TCR repertoires, to increase sequencing depth and limit assay-specific biases. Each donor's leukapheresis produced roughly between about 0.9 and 9.5 billion PBMCs. To estimate repertoire size and how much clonotypes are shared between individuals, the study performed deep sequencing of blood TCR repertoires from a handful of healthy adults. Beyond this particular receptor, the publication reports: Sampling was limited to blood, and TCR repertoires in tissue likely differ from TCR repertoires in blood. The genetic and exposure-history diversity represented was limited by the small number of donors. Based on pairwise subsampling, the degree of clonotype sharing among donors was expected to be affected by sequencing depth.

Healthy HIV-negative adults with no recently reported acute infections or vaccinations were included as donors. Only Caucasian adults living in Nashville, Tennessee, USA were represented among the donors. For unsorted samples, 85 million to 100 million PBMCs were counted, and genomic DNA was extracted using the QIAamp DNA Blood Mini kit. Blood was obtained by leukapheresis, after which PBMCs were separated by Ficoll-Histopaque density gradient centrifugation and cryopreserved in liquid nitrogen vapor phase. V is clipped by 2 bases and J by 1 base, and the sequence between their germline boundaries is 14 bases long. As encoded in the germline V gene, CDR1 is LGHNA while CDR2 is YSLEER. The CDR3 measures 16 amino acids from cysteine to phenylalanine. The sequence is cut down to CDR3 DNA, 48 bases in frame from base 1. Using the deep immunoSEQ assay, TCR CDR3 regions were amplified from genomic DNA by multiplex PCR. For each cell subset, the extracted genomic DNA was distributed evenly across all wells of several immunoSEQ 96-well plates, and each plate served as one replicate. Each replicate PCR for unsorted PBMC received 250 to 300 ng genomic DNA, equal to about 30,000 T cell genomes. Genomic DNA from unsorted PBMC was sequenced over ten immunoSEQ deep assay plates. The purified libraries were quantified using a Qubit 3.0 fluorometer, sized with a Bioanalyzer 2100, and then quantified again using the KAPA Library Quantification kit. Every immunoSEQ 96-well plate was sequenced on a separate single-read 150-cycle Illumina NextSeq 550 flow cell. As for the original processing: Because the immunoSEQ output included only junctional sequences and no quality scores, the filtering could not be the same as the filtering used for full-length reads. To assign V/J genes and CDR3, sequences were annotated against IMGT germline references using PyIR, a Python wrapper for IgBLAST v1.9. Any read was removed if the V/J assignment was weak (E-value above 1e-6), the CDR3 was missing, or the read contained stop codons, out-of-frame junctions, or ambiguous translated residues. V3J clonotypes were defined as sequences sharing an identical inferred V gene, J gene, and CDR3 amino acid sequence. The percentage overlap between two repertoires was calculated by dividing the number of shared unique clonotypes by the size of the smaller repertoire. Richness of each repertoire was evaluated using RTK rarefaction, the Chao1 estimator, and Recon v2.1 estimates of unobserved clonotypes. In TCRdb, the immuneACCESS table is reduced to in-frame sequences with V and J assigned. These tables do not hold every clone; where another copy was compared, an unresolved V gene accounts for under half, and the others remain unexplained. Clone size and V and J calls were adopted from that table, with D and trimming inferred from the DNA. For this sample the table gives fewer than 700,000 clones, of which roughly four fifths were detected only once. The ten biggest clones cover more than 10% of the sample.

Sequenced: PBMCs. This TCR was recovered from a woman aged 40-49 years in good health. Some clones in this sample may be carry-over from other donors' samples. Here the chain combines TRBV4-3 and TRBJ1-1; no D gene call is confident. The DNA sequence is as follows: TGCGCCAGCAGCCAATTTTGGAAACAGAGGAACACTGAAGCTTTCTTT. It codes for CASSQFWKQRNTEAFF.